Listed below are T cell receptor beta chains from one sample, sequenced in a study of T cells in localized non-small cell lung cancer. Generated by immunoSEQ multiplex PCR, the TCRdb table keeps only in-frame clones and is missing some. The repertoire includes around 50,000 clones, over 80% of them detected once, and 15% to 20% sits in the top ten. Source: peripheral blood, taken before any cancer treatment. The receptors originated from a female donor over 55 with stage II squamous cell lung carcinoma. CDR3s leave out the opening cysteine and the closing phenylalanine or tryptophan. A D gene is named only where the DNA matches it firmly.

v_call	d_call	j_call	cdr3_aa
TRBV7-3	-	TRBJ2-1	ASSSNPMSSYNEQF
TRBV2	TRBD1	TRBJ1-1	ASSETLEGAGEAF
TRBV10-3	-	TRBJ1-1	AISDYGNGEAF
TRBV28	-	TRBJ2-3	ASSTHAGPRTDTQY
TRBV18	-	TRBJ1-5	ASSRDGNQPQH
TRBV6-6	-	TRBJ1-4	ASSYGAGRSNEKLF
TRBV7-3	-	TRBJ2-7	ASSLKGTGYEQY
TRBV6-5	-	TRBJ1-1	ASRIQSLNTEAF
TRBV9	-	TRBJ1-6	ASSVGQNSPLH
TRBV5-1	-	TRBJ1-1	ASSLGQGEAF
TRBV10-3	-	TRBJ2-3	AISESADTQY
TRBV10-3	-	TRBJ2-7	ASRGYHEQY
TRBV9	TRBD1	TRBJ1-2	ASSSWDRGLKSNYGYT
TRBV29-1	-	TRBJ1-2	SSFKGGLDSGYT
TRBV7-2	-	TRBJ1-1	ASSLGMSTEAF
TRBV7-3	TRBD2	TRBJ2-6	ASSLLVPSGVTANVLT
TRBV10-3	TRBD1	TRBJ1-1	AISDPSGGAWTEAF
TRBV30	-	TRBJ1-2	AWSVSGRHLT
TRBV5-4	-	TRBJ2-3	ASSPRTDTQY
TRBV19	-	TRBJ2-3	ASSLGTSTDTQY
TRBV5-8	-	TRBJ1-2	ASSFVGGSYGYT
TRBV5-1	-	TRBJ1-1	ASSLARGRAEAF
TRBV7-3	-	TRBJ2-1	ASSLGGVLRPEQF
TRBV6-1	-	TRBJ1-1	ASSVRTDAPTEAF
TRBV7-6	-	TRBJ1-6	ASSLEGQGASPLH
TRBV2	-	TRBJ2-1	ASSEAQQF
TRBV30	-	TRBJ2-7	AWSPEAYLTYEQY
TRBV6-6	-	TRBJ1-1	AHNSGNTEAF
TRBV21-1	-	TRBJ2-3	ASSNCGGNLDTQY
TRBV9	TRBD1	TRBJ1-1	ASSADRGSEAF
TRBV18	-	TRBJ1-1	ASSPVNPPTGAF
TRBV7-2	TRBD1	TRBJ1-1	ASSPGRTGGTEAF
TRBV5-1	-	TRBJ2-2	ASSIWGPGHMRGTGELF
TRBV25-1	-	TRBJ1-3	ASSDWGGRPPGNTIY
TRBV28	-	TRBJ1-1	ASTQNTEAF
TRBV28	TRBD2	TRBJ2-5	ASRERRGGRETQY
TRBV27	-	TRBJ1-6	ASSFQASSYNSPLH
TRBV7-2	-	TRBJ1-3	ASSLDGAAGNTIY
TRBV5-1	-	TRBJ2-3	ASRLDSTSTDTQY
TRBV7-9	-	TRBJ2-7	ASTVDYSYEQY
TRBV5-1	TRBD2	TRBJ2-5	ASSLGLAGGQETQY
TRBV19	-	TRBJ1-2	ASRDGAYGYT
TRBV5-1	TRBD2	TRBJ2-3	ASSSQLAGAGDTQY
TRBV7-9	-	TRBJ1-2	ASSSLSRINYGYT
TRBV6-5	TRBD1	TRBJ2-7	ASKTPGQAHEQY
TRBV5-1	-	TRBJ2-3	ASSLETGASVDTQY
TRBV11-2	-	TRBJ1-5	ASSPDRRQPQH
TRBV6-1	TRBD2	TRBJ2-7	ASIPTSGPKGEQY
TRBV5-4	-	TRBJ1-2	ASSLGWTGGYT
TRBV9	-	TRBJ1-2	ASSVEEVHGYT
TRBV28	-	TRBJ2-3	ASSPPRDTQY
TRBV6-1	TRBD1	TRBJ2-4	ASAQGAQNIQY
TRBV7-9	-	TRBJ2-5	ASTREYSGEVRETQY
TRBV5-1	-	TRBJ2-7	ASSPDSLSYEQY
TRBV5-1	-	TRBJ2-7	ASSSPDLTYEQY
TRBV5-1	-	TRBJ1-3	ASSLTPGVSSGNTIY
TRBV15	TRBD1	TRBJ2-4	ATSRDPTGAIQNIQY
TRBV27	TRBD1	TRBJ2-7	ASSEQGAYHYEQY
TRBV6-5	-	TRBJ2-2	ASSYTGGRGELF
TRBV4-2	-	TRBJ2-3	ASRETGITDTQY